This T cell receptor beta chain appears in the sequencing data of a study of T cell responses to AZD1222 COVID-19 vaccine. The study, taken as a whole, reports: Breadth and depth of Spike-specific TCRs rose after two AZD1222 doses. In the spike-specific TCR repertoire, nearly half reportedly target unmutated variant regions.

This clone has a handful of counts. The antigen is unknown. Clones were sequenced by immunoSEQ multiplex PCR, and TCRdb holds only the in-frame ones, with some missing. The sample records over 150,000 clones, around 92% being singletons. The germline CDR1 and CDR2 sequences are SGHTA and FQGNSA. V was clipped by 3 bases and J by 4 bases, with 7 bases between them. CDR3 size: 13 residues. V gene TRBV7-2 combines with J gene TRBJ1-5, with no clear D. The sample here was peripheral blood, taken on day 0 of AZD1222 vaccination. This TCR derives from an adult in good health. The CDR3 reads CASSFHKNQPQHF. The CDR3 DNA reads TGTGCCAGCAGCTTCCATAAGAATCAGCCCCAGCATTTT.